Presented here are 18 T cell receptor beta chains from one specimen sequenced in a study of T-cell memory formation after mild COVID-19. Using its own MiXCR run on the 5' RACE reads, TCRdb lists one record per CDR3 protein. The data show more than 150,000 distinct CDR3 sequences, around 18% seen once. Sequencing was carried out using PBMCs or a T cell subset sorted from them (not recorded which). These receptors were obtained from a man between 18 and 35 years old who had mild COVID-19 (a few samples of this study predate the infection). Cell type and time point are not known.

This chain connects TRBV20-1 to TRBJ1-5; tentatively, D is TRBD1 (6 bases). V was clipped by 0 bases and J by 5 bases, with 11 bases between them. Germline V gene data show CDR1 as DFQATT and CDR2 as SNEGSKA (reference sequence). The CDR3 has 14 residues. This CDR3 reads CSARDPYRDQPQHF. The CDR3 coding sequence is TGCAGTGCTAGAGATCCTTACAGGGATCAGCCCCAGCATTTT.

The chain is built from TRBV18 and TRBJ2-5; D assignment may be TRBD1 or TRBD2 (5 bases each). V dropped 2 bases and J dropped 5 bases, with 18 bases sitting between them. Germline values: CDR1 KGHSH, CDR2 LQKENI. There are 16 residues in the CDR3. The DNA for the CDR3 is TGTGCCAGCTCACCAACGTCGGGGCACATAGGTGAGACCCAGTACTTC. This codes for CASSPTSGHIGETQYF. The full variable domain, in which reference TRBV18 and TRBJ2-5 provide the parts outside the CDR3, is NAGVMQNPRHLVRRRGQEARLRCSPMKGHSHVYWYRQLPEEGLKFMVYLQKENIIDESGMPKERFSAEFPKEGPSILRIQQVVRGDSAAYFCASSPTSGHIGETQYFGPGTRLLVL.

The chain combines TRBV18 with TRBJ1-6; no clear D. CDR1 and CDR2 (germline): KGHSH, LQKENI. The germline V and J ends were trimmed by 6 bases and 8 bases, with 11 bases remaining between them. CDR3 length equals 13 residues. The CDR3 region has the DNA TGTGCCAGCTCCCCTGAGTCGGATTCACCCCTCCACTTT. Translating it yields CASSPESDSPLHF.

In this sample, this clonotype turned up a few times. V usage is TRBV11-2 and J usage is TRBJ2-7; TRBD1 is a possible D gene (6 bases). The CDR3 is 13 amino acids. V lost 1 base to trimming and J lost 6 bases, with 10 bases between them. Germline V CDR1 and CDR2: SGHAT, FQNNGV. The CDR3 reads CASSLGLGGEQYV. CDR3 bases: TGTGCCAGCAGCTTAGGTTTAGGGGGCGAGCAGTACGTC.

The chain joins TRBV6-2 or TRBV6-3 to TRBJ2-1, with D unclear. Germline V gene sequence: CDR1 MNHEY, CDR2 SVGEGT. V was trimmed by 2 bases and J by 8 bases, leaving 4 bases between them. The CDR3 is 11 amino acids. In DNA form, the CDR3 reads TGTGCCAGCAGTTACGAGTATGAGCAGTTCTTC. This sequence encodes CASSYEYEQFF.

The J gene is TRBJ1-2, the V gene TRBV20-1; TRBD1 matches at 7 bases. The V gene's germline CDR1 is DFQATT and CDR2 SNEGSKA (reference sequence). CDR3 length: 12 amino acids. Trimming cost V 5 bases and J 8 bases; bases outside gene matches: 8. The CDR3 protein is CSAVDRSNGYTF. Written as DNA, the CDR3 is TGCAGTGCTGTGGACAGGTCAAACGGCTACACCTTC.

This clonotype has more than one count but fewer than ten. This sequence joins TRBV9 and TRBJ1-6, with a possible D match to TRBD1 (5 bases). The CDR3 loop spans 13 amino acids. Per germline, CDR1 SGDLS and CDR2 YYNGEE. V was pared by 2 bases and J by 8 bases, with 8 bases between. The CDR3 DNA reads TGTGCCAGCAGCGTTTGGGGCGATTCACCCCTCCACTTT. Translating it yields CASSVWGDSPLHF.

V and J are TRBV6-5 and TRBJ2-7, with TRBD1 identical over 7 bases. The CDR3 covers 13 residues. J lost 3 bases, V lost 6 bases, and 5 bases had no gene match. CDR1 and CDR2 (germline): MNHEY, SVGAGI. This CDR3 is CASRRQGVYEQYF. The CDR3 DNA reads as TGTGCCAGCAGGCGACAGGGAGTCTACGAGCAGTACTTC.

This clonotype turned up a few times. DNA for the CDR3: TGTGCCAGCAGCTCTAGGAACTATGGCTACACCTTC. Protein sequence: CASSSRNYGYTF. J is TRBJ1-2 and V is TRBV6-5; D ambiguous. The CDR3 contains 12 residues. V dropped 6 bases and J dropped 2 bases, with 7 bases sitting between them. CDR1 and CDR2 (germline): MNHEY, SVGAGI.

The chain uses TRBV7-6 and TRBJ2-3; the match to TRBD1 covers 8 bases. V was pared by 2 bases and J by 5 bases, with 6 bases of the junction left unmatched. This CDR3 has 15 amino acids. In germline, CDR1 is SGHVS, CDR2 FNYEAQ. The CDR3 sequence is CASSLRTGSLDTQYF. CDR3 in DNA: TGTGCCAGCAGCTTAAGGACAGGGAGTTTAGATACGCAGTATTTT.

This clonotype was seen ten or more times. The chain couples TRBV5-1 to TRBJ2-5, with a weak D call TRBD2 (5 bases). V gave up 2 bases and J gave up 5 bases, with 13 bases separating them. CDR1 and CDR2 from the germline V gene are SGHRS and YFSETQ. CDR3 length equals 14 residues. The CDR3 nucleotides read TGCGCCAGCAGCTTAGGAGGCGGCGGGGAGACCCAGTACTTC. Residues: CASSLGGGGETQYF.

This clonotype was found a few times. V gene TRBV5-6 combines with J gene TRBJ2-2; D perhaps matches TRBD2 (5 bases). In germline, CDR1 is SGHDT, CDR2 YYEEEE. Trimming cost V 1 base and J 3 bases, with 7 bases left between them. CDR3 length: 14 residues. CDR3 sequence: CASSLIGDTGELFF. The CDR3 region has the DNA TGTGCCAGCAGCTTGATCGGGGACACCGGGGAGCTGTTTTTT.

This clonotype showed up just a few times. The chain combines TRBV7-2 with TRBJ1-1, with 9 bases lining up with TRBD1. The CDR3 runs 13 residues. In germline, CDR1 is SGHTA, CDR2 FQGNSA. V gave up 5 bases and J gave up 3 bases; unmatched junction bases: 1. CDR3 protein: CASSRQGDTEAFF. CDR3 DNA: TGTGCCAGCAGCCGACAGGGGGACACTGAAGCTTTCTTT.

The rearrangement joins TRBV6-2 or TRBV6-3 to TRBJ2-2, with TRBD2 as a possible D gene (6 bases). There are 14 residues in the CDR3. Germline CDR1 MNHEY, CDR2 SVGEGT. Between the trimmed V and J ends, which lost 2 bases and 10 bases, there was a span of 14 bases. The CDR3 loop reads CASSYRLEGTELFF. DNA of the CDR3: TGTGCCAGCAGTTACCGACTGGAGGGTACGGAGCTGTTTTTT.

The chain carries TRBV6-5 and TRBJ2-3, with 12 bases that match TRBD2. Germline trimming cut 2 bases from V and 2 bases from J; bases unmatched to any gene: 8. CDR1 is MNHEY, CDR2 SVGAGI, per germline. This CDR3 region has 18 residues. The CDR3 loop reads CASSYTSGLAGYTDTQYF. The CDR3 DNA follows: TGTGCCAGCAGTTACACCAGCGGACTAGCGGGGTACACAGATACGCAGTATTTT.

V gene TRBV10-3 combines with J gene TRBJ2-5; 7 bases match TRBD1. Germline loops: CDR1 ENHRY, CDR2 SYGVKD. This CDR3 spans 13 amino acids. The V gene end was trimmed by 8 bases and the J gene end by 2 bases; junction bases not matched to a gene: 5. As DNA, the CDR3 is TGTGCCATCTCCGGGACAGCTCAAGAGACCCAGTACTTC. Residues: CAISGTAQETQYF.

The chain uses TRBV5-4 and TRBJ1-5, with D possibly TRBD1 on 6 matching bases. The CDR3 is 13 residues long. With 7 bases removed from V and 6 bases from J, the gap between germline ends came to 14 bases. CDR1 is SGHNT, CDR2 YYREEE, per germline (reference sequence). The CDR3 bases are TGTGCCAGCTTGAAGGGGGAGGGTCAGCCCCAGCATTTT. Translation: CASLKGEGQPQHF.

V usage is TRBV6-4 and J usage is TRBJ2-3, with TRBD1 identical over 7 bases. The CDR3 sequence is 15 residues long. Germline V gene data show CDR1 as MRHNA and CDR2 as SNTAGT. V was clipped by 4 bases and J by 8 bases; unmatched bases: 12. The CDR3 loop reads CASSVTTGRLSTQYF. CDR3 nucleotide sequence: TGTGCCAGCAGTGTAACGACAGGGCGTCTAAGTACGCAGTATTTT.